This passage covers 25 T cell receptor beta chains from one sample sequenced in a study of blood T cells in healthy people across ages (dated by TCRdb to between 2014 and 2016). Libraries were constructed by 5' RACE. Sequencer: Illumina HiSeq 2500. The second PCR ran for about 7 to 11 cycles and used a J-beta primer mix along with a sample-barcoded 5' primer. The public sequencing data were trimmed at Q25 with fastp and processed into clonotypes with MiXCR by TCRdb, which kept only in-frame beta chains. Identical CDR3 proteins give one entry, which carries the most common genes and DNA. The sample table shows 550,000 to 650,000 distinct CDR3 sequences, and roughly 30% are seen once. The ten largest account for more than 15% of the sample. The specimen sequenced was blood. Source of these receptors: a woman older than 75 in good health.

This clonotype was seen only a few times. This chain links TRBV5-1 with TRBJ1-1, with a weak D call TRBD1 (6 bases). This CDR3 has 14 amino acids. Germline CDR1 reads SGHRS; CDR2 reads YFSETQ. The V end lost 4 bases, the J end lost 7 bases, and 17 bases lay between the germline ends. Here the CDR3 DNA reads TGCGCCAGCAGCCCCGAACAGGGCATCCTTGAAGCTTTCTTT. Translation: CASSPEQGILEAFF.

This clonotype has at least ten counts. CDR3: CSVAQGRDQPQHF. CDR3 nucleotide sequence: TGCAGCGTCGCACAGGGTCGCGATCAGCCCCAGCATTTT. The chain links TRBV29-1 to TRBJ1-5; perhaps TRBD1 as D (6 bases). Trimming pared 6 bases from V and 5 bases from J, leaving 14 bases between. Germline CDR1 reads SQVTM; CDR2 reads ANQGSEA. This CDR3 contains 13 residues.

The chain is built from TRBV7-9 and TRBJ1-4; D call uncertain. Trimming stripped 8 bases from V and 2 bases from J, with 12 bases between. The germline gives CDR1 SEHNR, CDR2 FQNEAQ (reference sequence). The CDR3 covers 14 residues. Here the CDR3 reads CASDQDATNEKLFF. Here the CDR3 DNA reads TGTGCCAGCGATCAAGACGCGACTAATGAAAAACTGTTTTTT.

This clonotype was seen repeatedly, ten times or more. The gene calls are TRBV9 and TRBJ2-5, with a tentative D call TRBD1 (6 bases). The CDR3 is 17 residues long. Germline CDR1 is SGDLS and CDR2 is YYNGEE. V was pared by 4 bases and J by 2 bases, with 21 bases between. CDR3 amino acids: CASSRSSLTGLQETQYF. DNA for the CDR3: TGTGCCAGCAGCAGATCCTCCTTAACAGGGTTACAAGAGACCCAGTACTTC.

This clonotype has ten or more counts. The genes are TRBV4-3 and TRBJ2-1; D possibly corresponds to TRBD1 (5 bases). Trimming stripped 0 bases from V and 7 bases from J, with 13 bases between. Looked up from germline, CDR1 is LGHNA and CDR2 is YSLEER. There are 15 residues in the CDR3. This CDR3 is CASSQEDNRGNEQFF. The CDR3 coding sequence is TGCGCCAGCAGCCAAGAGGACAATAGGGGTAATGAGCAGTTCTTC.

On this clonotype: Since a much larger clone is just one base distant, this may be a read error. This rearrangement joins TRBV20-1 to TRBJ2-7; D may be TRBD1 (6 bases). From germline, CDR1 is DFQATT and CDR2 SNEGSKA (reference sequence). V dropped 4 bases and J dropped 7 bases, with 26 bases sitting between them. The CDR3 spans 16 residues. CDR3 sequence: CSAIAYRVLRSNEQYF. CDR3 coding DNA: TGCAGTGCTATCGCCTACAGGGTTTTGAGAAGCAATGAGCAGTACTTC.

This clonotype turned up a few times. The genes are TRBV9 and TRBJ2-5; 10 bases are a match to TRBD1. The CDR3 runs 14 residues. V lost 7 bases and J lost 11; bases outside the gene matches: 14. CDR1 and CDR2 from the germline V gene are SGDLS and YYNGEE. CDR3 nucleotide sequence: TGTGCCAGCGGACCGGGACAGGGGATGAATGAGCAGTACTTC. Translation gives CASGPGQGMNEQYF.

This clonotype was counted a few times. The rearrangement links TRBV4-1 to TRBJ2-5, with TRBD1 identical over 8 bases. The DNA end favors TRBJ2-7, so the J call may be wrong. Germline V gene sequence: CDR1 MGHRA, CDR2 YSYEKL. The CDR3 has 16 amino acids. This CDR3 reads CASSQDLGTGAYEQYF. The CDR3 bases are TGCGCCAGCAGCCAAGATCTTGGGACAGGCGCCTACGAGCAGTACTTC.

Note on this clonotype: Just one base apart from a much larger clone, this may be a read error. V and J are TRBV5-5 and TRBJ2-3; D gene ambiguous. Germline values: CDR1 SGHKS, CDR2 YYEKEE (reference sequence). This CDR3 is built from 14 residues. The CDR3 coding sequence is TGTGCCAGCAGCTTGGGGTACCTCGCAGATATGCAGTATTTT. Protein sequence: CASSLGYLADMQYF.

This clonotype was seen only a few times. The rearrangement uses TRBV5-1 and TRBJ2-6; maybe TRBD1 (7 bases). V lost 3 bases to trimming and J lost 0 bases, with 16 bases between them. This CDR3 comprises 18 residues. The V gene's germline CDR1 is SGHRS and CDR2 YFSETQ. DNA of the CDR3: TGCGCCAGCAGCTCGGGTTCAGGGGGACTCTCTGGGGCCAACGTCCTGACTTTC. It specifies CASSSGSGGLSGANVLTF. Using reference TRBV5-1 and TRBJ2-6 for the parts outside the CDR3, the full variable domain is KAGVTQTPRYLIKTRGQQVTLSCSPISGHRSVSWYQQTPGQGLQFLFEYFSETQRNKGNFPGRFSGRQFSNSRSEMNVSTLELGDSALYLCASSSGSGGLSGANVLTFGAGSRLTVL.

The chain joins TRBV15 to TRBJ2-1; possible D gene TRBD1, 7 bases. Trimming removed 0 bases from V and 7 bases from J, with 13 bases in between. CDR1 and CDR2 (germline): LNHNV, YYDKDF (reference sequence). The CDR3 extends over 15 amino acids. The CDR3 spells CATSRDLEGANEQFF. CDR3 sequence (DNA): TGTGCCACCAGCAGAGATCTGGAGGGGGCGAATGAGCAGTTCTTC.

This clonotype appeared a few times. This rearrangement joins TRBV2 to TRBJ2-2; no clear D gene. The CDR3 contains 15 residues. V lost 6 bases and J lost 7, with 18 bases in between. Germline V gives CDR1 SNHLY, CDR2 FYNNEI. The CDR3: CASSAIPGTNGELFF. CDR3 bases: TGTGCCAGCAGCGCGATCCCTGGAACAAACGGGGAGCTGTTTTTT.

Turning to this clonotype: A much larger clone lies a single base off, so this may be a read error. This chain connects TRBV7-2 to TRBJ1-1; D gene uncertain. Germline values: CDR1 SGHTA, CDR2 FQGNSA. The V gene lost 7 bases and the J gene lost 4 bases, with 13 bases spanning the gap. The CDR3 runs 13 residues. DNA for the CDR3: TGTGCCAGCAACTTTTCCGGGAGCACTGAAGCTTTCTTT. This translates into CASNFSGSTEAFF.

V and J are TRBV12-3 or TRBV12-4 and TRBJ1-6, with TRBD1 identical over 7 bases. The CDR3 covers 18 residues. Unmatched junction bases numbered 15, after V lost 5 bases and J lost 5 bases. CDR3: CASSPYLGDSHNNSPLHF. The DNA for the CDR3 is TGTGCCAGCAGTCCCTACCTAGGGGACAGTCACAATAATTCACCCCTCCACTTT.

This clonotype was recorded many times. V gene TRBV20-1 combines with J gene TRBJ1-2; 9 nucleotides agree with TRBD1. This CDR3 contains 15 residues. The V gene's germline CDR1 is DFQATT and CDR2 SNEGSKA (reference sequence). V shed 5 bases and J 4 bases; nucleotides not matched to a gene: 11. This CDR3 reads CSAPWGQGWRYGYTF. The CDR3 coding sequence is TGCAGTGCTCCCTGGGGACAGGGATGGCGCTATGGCTACACCTTC.

There are many counts of this clonotype. This chain uses TRBV5-6 with TRBJ2-5; D remains unclear. This CDR3 contains 13 residues. V lost 2 bases, J lost 6 bases, and 11 bases lay in between. Germline V gene sequence: CDR1 SGHDT, CDR2 YYEEEE. Written as DNA, the CDR3 is TGTGCCAGCAGCTTAAGTGCTTTAAAGACCCAGTACTTC. This codes for CASSLSALKTQYF.

This clonotype was observed many times. The CDR3: CASSPRVAGMETQYF. CDR3 nucleotides: TGTGCCAGCAGCCCCCGGGTGGCGGGTATGGAGACCCAGTACTTC. The rearrangement links TRBV9 to TRBJ2-5; tentative D call: TRBD2 (5 bases). The CDR3 length is 15 residues. Germline V gene data show CDR1 as SGDLS and CDR2 as YYNGEE. V was shortened by 4 bases and J by 5 bases, with 18 bases between the two germline ends.

This clonotype was seen a few times. A read error may explain this, as a much larger clone is one base away. CDR3 nucleotides: TGTGCCTGCAGCCGCGTGGGGCTTCGCTACAATGAGCAGTACTTC. It specifies CACSRVGLRYNEQYF. The chain joins TRBV7-9 to TRBJ2-1; D may be TRBD1 (5 bases). Judging by the DNA end, TRBJ2-7 fits better; the J call may be wrong. Looked up from germline, CDR1 is SEHNR and CDR2 is FQNEAQ (reference sequence). CDR3 length: 15 amino acids.

This clonotype was picked up many times. This rearrangement joins TRBV7-2 to TRBJ2-5; no definite D call. The germline V and J ends were trimmed by 5 bases and 0 bases, with 19 bases remaining between them. Germline assignment: CDR1 SGHTA and CDR2 FQGNSA. The CDR3 consists of 17 residues. The CDR3 DNA follows: TGTGCCAGCAGCCCCACTCAGGCTACCTTGTACCAAGAGACCCAGTACTTC. Translated: CASSPTQATLYQETQYF.

This chain connects TRBV28 to TRBJ2-3; TRBD1 matches 7 bases. After removal of 7 bases from V and 6 bases from J, the junction contained 13 bases not matched to a gene. Germline V gene sequence: CDR1 MDHEN, CDR2 SYDVKM. CDR3 size: 15 residues. CDR3 nucleotide sequence: TGTGCCAGCACCGAGGGGGCCCCGGACATGGATACGCAGTATTTT. This codes for CASTEGAPDMDTQYF.

The genes are TRBV7-2 and TRBJ2-7, with TRBD2 as a possible D gene (6 bases). Trimming shortened V by 0 bases and J by 2 bases, and 14 bases separated the two germline ends. In germline, CDR1 is SGHTA, CDR2 FQGNSA. The CDR3 totals 16 residues. The CDR3 nucleotides read TGTGCCAGCAGCTTAGCCCTGGGCGGGGCGGCCTACGAGCAGTACTTC. This sequence encodes CASSLALGGAAYEQYF.

This clonotype has just a few counts. The chain is built from TRBV2 and TRBJ2-2; a weak D match, TRBD1 (5 bases). Per germline, CDR1 SNHLY and CDR2 FYNNEI. The CDR3 loop spans 15 amino acids. V was shortened by 3 bases and J by 0 bases, with 8 bases between the two germline ends. The CDR3 is CASSDARANTGELFF. In DNA form, the CDR3 reads TGTGCCAGCAGTGACGCCAGGGCGAACACCGGGGAGCTGTTTTTT.

As concerns this clonotype: It may be a read error: a sequence one base away is much more abundant. This chain joins TRBV6-1 and TRBJ2-2, with TRBD1 as a possible D gene (5 bases). This CDR3 comprises 16 residues. Germline-derived CDR1 and CDR2 are MNHNS and SASEGT. CDR3 amino acids: CAGSPGHFANTGELFF. The CDR3 DNA reads as TGTGCCGGCAGCCCCGGACATTTTGCGAACACCGGGGAGCTGTTTTTT.

The chain employs TRBV5-1 and TRBJ2-3, with D unclear. Germline CDR1 is SGHRS and CDR2 is YFSETQ. Trimming removed 4 bases at V and 2 bases at J, with 14 bases between. The CDR3 is 15 amino acids. The CDR3 DNA reads as TGCGCCAGCAGCGGTGGACGGCTAGACACAGATACGCAGTATTTT. Residues: CASSGGRLDTDTQYF.

The chain links TRBV9 to TRBJ1-2, with D possibly TRBD1 on 5 matching bases. The germline V and J ends were trimmed by 4 bases and 5 bases, with 18 bases remaining between them. Germline V gene data show CDR1 as SGDLS and CDR2 as YYNGEE. This CDR3 has 15 amino acids. The CDR3: CASSLREGAAYGYTF. The CDR3 DNA follows: TGTGCCAGCAGCCTTCGGGAAGGGGCAGCATATGGCTACACCTTC.